What follows are 8 T cell receptor beta chains derived from one specimen sequenced in a study of blood T cell repertoires in COVID-19. The assay was immunoSEQ multiplex PCR, and TCRdb's table has in-frame clones only and misses some. The sample has roughly 72,000 clones; 85% to 90% are singletons. Sequenced input: peripheral blood. Receptor source: a human donor in a cohort sampled during active COVID-19.

The gene calls are TRBV5-1 and TRBJ2-2; a weak D match, TRBD2 (6 bases). The germline CDR1 and CDR2 sequences are SGHRS and YFSETQ. The V and J ends lost 0 bases and 7 bases respectively, with 13 bases between them. CDR3 length equals 15 residues. This chain's CDR3 is CASSLAGTQGGELFF. For the CDR3, the DNA is TGCGCCAGCAGCTTGGCAGGGACTCAGGGCGGGGAGCTGTTTTTT. Based on the CDR3 plus reference TRBV5-1 and TRBJ2-2, the full variable domain is KAGVTQTPRYLIKTRGQQVTLSCSPISGHRSVSWYQQTPGQGLQFLFEYFSETQRNKGNFPGRFSGRQFSNSRSEMNVSTLELGDSALYLCASSLAGTQGGELFFGEGSRLTVL.

The rearrangement joins TRBV21-1 to TRBJ1-2. TRBV21-1 is assigned pseudogene status. The CDR3 covers 13 residues. The CDR3 DNA reads TGTGCCAGCACGGAGGGTCTGGCTTATGGCTACACCTTC. It specifies CASTEGLAYGYTF.

This clone is a singleton in its sample. The J gene is TRBJ1-4, the V gene TRBV9; D is possibly TRBD1 (5 bases). Germline-derived CDR1 and CDR2 are SGDLS and YYNGEE. V dropped 2 bases and J dropped 8 bases, with 19 bases sitting between them. The CDR3 loop spans 16 amino acids. In nucleotides, the CDR3 is TGTGCCAGCAGCGTCCCAAACAAGAGGAGGGACGAAAAACTGTTTTTT. Protein sequence: CASSVPNKRRDEKLFF.

The chain employs TRBV30 and TRBJ1-2; 12 bases match TRBD1. The ends lost 0 bases at V and 7 bases at J; junction bases unmatched: 9. Germline V CDR1 and CDR2: GTSNPN, SVGIG (reference sequence). The CDR3 is made up of 16 amino acids. The CDR3 is CAWSVLRDRGRGGYTF. CDR3 coding DNA: TGTGCCTGGAGTGTACTCCGGGACAGGGGGCGGGGTGGCTACACCTTC.

This sequence joins TRBV7-2 and TRBJ2-5; D uncertain. V was pared by 4 bases and J by 5 bases, with 17 bases between. The CDR3 runs to 15 residues. CDR1 is SGHTA, CDR2 FQGNSA, per germline. CDR3 bases: TGTGCCAGCAGCTCCTTAGCTGCAGACGGTGAGACCCAGTACTTC. This translates into CASSSLAADGETQYF.

The chain employs TRBV5-4 and TRBJ2-1; D unclear. The CDR3 contains 11 residues. Trimming cost V 3 bases and J 4 bases, with 2 bases left between them. Germline CDR1 reads SGHNT; CDR2 reads YYREEE (reference sequence). As DNA, the CDR3 is TGTGCCAGCAGCTCTTACAATGAGCAGTTCTTC. Translated, it gives CASSSYNEQFF.

The rearrangement joins TRBV7-8 to TRBJ1-1, with 7 positions matching TRBD1. The junction had 8 bases not matched to a gene; V was cut back by 4 bases and J by 0 bases. Germline CDR1 SGHVS, CDR2 FQNEAQ. There are 16 residues in the CDR3. Here the CDR3 reads CASSSLDRDLNTEAFF. In DNA, the CDR3 is TGTGCCAGCAGCTCGTTAGACAGGGACTTGAACACTGAAGCTTTCTTT. The full variable domain, rest sourced from reference TRBV7-8 and TRBJ1-1, is GAGVSQSPRYKVAKRGQDVALRCDPISGHVSLFWYQQALGQGPEFLTYFQNEAQLDKSGLPSDRFFAERPEGSVSTLKIQRTQQEDSAVYLCASSSLDRDLNTEAFFGQGTRLTVV.

CDR3 amino acids: CASTLTGGSNQPQHF. The CDR3 region has the DNA TGTGCCAGTACTTTGACAGGGGGGAGCAATCAGCCCCAGCATTTT. The chain employs TRBV19 and TRBJ1-5; 9 bases line up with TRBD1. CDR3 size: 15 residues. Germline V gives CDR1 LNHDA, CDR2 SQIVND (reference sequence). V dropped 7 bases and J dropped 1; count of bases not matched to a gene: 5.